This T cell receptor (beta chain) emerged from a study of a mutant IDH1 vaccine in newly diagnosed glioma. Background on the study: With temozolomide cycles, or 4-6 weeks after radiotherapy alone, vaccination was started. Therapy received beforehand was radiotherapy, temozolomide, or both, with most patients given both. Treated patients had a mean age of around 39 years and a sex split that was approximately 62% male and 37.5% female. Regarding the study as a whole: Patients mounted vaccine-induced immune responses in approximately 94% of cases.

Clones were sequenced by immunoSEQ multiplex PCR, and TCRdb holds only the in-frame ones, with some missing. The table records approximately 38,000 clones, 75% to 90% of them present only once. For this clone: Its antigen remains unknown.

Germline V gene data show CDR1 as SGHDN and CDR2 as FVKESK. The trim removed 4 bases at V and 3 bases at J, leaving 6 bases unmatched. The CDR3 has 15 residues. The time point is: week 5, during vaccination. The investigators gave 300 ug of mutant IDH1 20-mer peptide in each vaccine dose, together with topical imiquimod. This TCR was recovered from a man aged 35 to 55 with glioma. The chain uses TRBV14 and TRBJ2-7, with 10 nucleotides matching TRBD1. The source was PBMCs, collected from a glioma patient whose treatment included an IDH1 peptide vaccine. The CDR3 DNA sequence: TGTGCCAGCAGCCTCCTGGGACAGGGGCACTACGAGCAGTACTTC. Its translation: CASSLLGQGHYEQYF.